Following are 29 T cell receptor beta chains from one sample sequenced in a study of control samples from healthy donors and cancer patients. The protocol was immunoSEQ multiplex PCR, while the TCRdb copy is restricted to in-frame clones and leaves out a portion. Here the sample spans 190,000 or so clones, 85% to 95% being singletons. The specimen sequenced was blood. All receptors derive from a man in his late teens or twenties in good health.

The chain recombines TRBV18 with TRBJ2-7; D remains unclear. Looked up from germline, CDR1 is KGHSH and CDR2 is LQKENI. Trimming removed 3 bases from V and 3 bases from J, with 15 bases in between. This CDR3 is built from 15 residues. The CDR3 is CASSPPGSGGYEQYF. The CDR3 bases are TGTGCCAGCTCACCCCCCGGGTCCGGCGGCTACGAGCAGTACTTC.

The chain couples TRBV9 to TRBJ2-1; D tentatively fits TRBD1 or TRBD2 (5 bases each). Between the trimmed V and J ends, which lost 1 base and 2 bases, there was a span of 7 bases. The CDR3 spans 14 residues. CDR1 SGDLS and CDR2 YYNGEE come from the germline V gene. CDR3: CASSVSGPYNEQFF. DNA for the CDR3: TGTGCCAGCAGCGTATCGGGACCCTACAATGAGCAGTTCTTC.

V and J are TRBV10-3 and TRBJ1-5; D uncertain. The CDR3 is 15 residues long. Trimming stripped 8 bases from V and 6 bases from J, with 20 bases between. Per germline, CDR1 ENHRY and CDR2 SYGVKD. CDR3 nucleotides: TGTGCCATCGCTAGTGACGGGAACCCGGGTCAGCCCCAGCATTTT. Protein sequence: CAIASDGNPGQPQHF.

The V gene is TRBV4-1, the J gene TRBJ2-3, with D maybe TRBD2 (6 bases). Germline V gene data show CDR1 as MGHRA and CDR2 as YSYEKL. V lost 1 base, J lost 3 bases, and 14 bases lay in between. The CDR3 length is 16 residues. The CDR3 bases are TGCGCCAGCAGCCAAGTACGGCGAGGGAGGACAGATACGCAGTATTTT. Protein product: CASSQVRRGRTDTQYF.

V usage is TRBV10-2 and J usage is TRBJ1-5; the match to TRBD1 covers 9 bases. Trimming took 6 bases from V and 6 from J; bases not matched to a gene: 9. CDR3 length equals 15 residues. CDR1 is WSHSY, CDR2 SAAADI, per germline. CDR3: CASRLTGGAGQPQHF. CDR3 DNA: TGCGCCAGCAGGCTTACAGGGGGCGCGGGTCAGCCCCAGCATTTT.

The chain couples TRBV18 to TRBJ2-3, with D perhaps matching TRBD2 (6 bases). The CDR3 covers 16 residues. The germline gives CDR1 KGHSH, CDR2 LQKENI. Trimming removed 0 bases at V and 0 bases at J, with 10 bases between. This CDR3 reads CASSPPGGVSTDTQYF. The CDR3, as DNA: TGTGCCAGCTCACCACCGGGCGGGGTAAGCACAGATACGCAGTATTTT. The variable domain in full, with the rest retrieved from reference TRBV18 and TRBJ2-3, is NAGVMQNPRHLVRRRGQEARLRCSPMKGHSHVYWYRQLPEEGLKFMVYLQKENIIDESGMPKERFSAEFPKEGPSILRIQQVVRGDSAAYFCASSPPGGVSTDTQYFGPGTRLTVL.

The CDR3 protein is CATSDFTGSGYTF. CDR3 coding DNA: TGTGCCACCAGTGATTTTACAGGCTCTGGCTACACCTTC. The chain combines TRBV24-1 with TRBJ1-2, with a tentative D call TRBD1 (5 bases). The CDR3 consists of 13 residues. Germline V CDR1 and CDR2: KGHDR, SFDVKD. Trimming removed 1 base at V and 7 bases at J, with 9 bases between.

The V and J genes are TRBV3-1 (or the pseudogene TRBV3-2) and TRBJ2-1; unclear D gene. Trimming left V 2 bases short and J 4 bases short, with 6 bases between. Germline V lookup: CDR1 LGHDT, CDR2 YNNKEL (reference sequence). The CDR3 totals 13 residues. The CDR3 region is CASSQSLYNEQFF. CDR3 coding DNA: TGTGCCAGCAGCCAATCTCTTTACAATGAGCAGTTCTTC.

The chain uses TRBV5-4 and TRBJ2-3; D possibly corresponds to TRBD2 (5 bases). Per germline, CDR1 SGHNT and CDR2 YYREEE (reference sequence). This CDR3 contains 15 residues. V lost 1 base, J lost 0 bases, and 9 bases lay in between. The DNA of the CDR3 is TGTGCCAGCAGCTTGCGGGAAACTAGCACAGATACGCAGTATTTT. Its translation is CASSLRETSTDTQYF.

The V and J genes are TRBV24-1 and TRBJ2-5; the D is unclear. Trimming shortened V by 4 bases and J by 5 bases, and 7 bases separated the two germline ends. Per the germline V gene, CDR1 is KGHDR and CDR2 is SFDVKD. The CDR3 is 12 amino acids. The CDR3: CATSDLLETQYF. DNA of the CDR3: TGTGCCACCAGTGACCTACTGGAGACCCAGTACTTC.

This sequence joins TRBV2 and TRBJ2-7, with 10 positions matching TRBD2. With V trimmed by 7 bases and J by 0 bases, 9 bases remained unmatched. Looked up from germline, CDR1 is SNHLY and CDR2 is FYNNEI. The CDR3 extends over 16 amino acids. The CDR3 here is CASTTRLAGGSYEQYF. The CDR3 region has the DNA TGTGCCAGCACCACTCGGTTAGCGGGGGGCTCCTACGAGCAGTACTTC. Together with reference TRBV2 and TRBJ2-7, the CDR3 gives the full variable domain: EPEVTQTPSHQVTQMGQEVILRCVPISNHLYFYWYRQILGQKVEFLVSFYNNEISEKSEIFDDQFSVERPDGSNFTLKIRSTKLEDSAMYFCASTTRLAGGSYEQYFGPGTRLTVT.

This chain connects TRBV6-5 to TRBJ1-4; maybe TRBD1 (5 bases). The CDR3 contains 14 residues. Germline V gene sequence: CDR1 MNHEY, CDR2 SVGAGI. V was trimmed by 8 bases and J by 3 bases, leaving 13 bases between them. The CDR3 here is CASGSGDANEKLFF. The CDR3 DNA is TGTGCCAGCGGGTCGGGGGATGCTAATGAAAAACTGTTTTTT.

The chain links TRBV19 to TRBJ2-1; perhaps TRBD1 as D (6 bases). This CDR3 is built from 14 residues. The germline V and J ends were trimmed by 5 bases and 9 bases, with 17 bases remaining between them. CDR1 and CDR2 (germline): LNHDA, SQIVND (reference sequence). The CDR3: CASSRGGQIGEQFF. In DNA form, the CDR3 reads TGTGCCAGTAGTCGAGGAGGACAGATCGGTGAGCAGTTCTTC.

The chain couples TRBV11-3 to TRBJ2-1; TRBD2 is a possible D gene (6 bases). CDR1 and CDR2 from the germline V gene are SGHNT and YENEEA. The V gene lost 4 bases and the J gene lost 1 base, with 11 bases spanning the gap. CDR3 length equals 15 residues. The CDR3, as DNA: TGTGCCAGCAGCTCCCATAGCGGTTCCTACAATGAGCAGTTCTTC. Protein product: CASSSHSGSYNEQFF.

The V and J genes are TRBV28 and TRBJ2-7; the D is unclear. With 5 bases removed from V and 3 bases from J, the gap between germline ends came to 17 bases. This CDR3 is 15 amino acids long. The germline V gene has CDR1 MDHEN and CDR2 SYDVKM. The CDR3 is CASSPTGAHDYEQYF. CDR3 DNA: TGTGCCAGCAGTCCGACCGGCGCACATGACTACGAGCAGTACTTC.

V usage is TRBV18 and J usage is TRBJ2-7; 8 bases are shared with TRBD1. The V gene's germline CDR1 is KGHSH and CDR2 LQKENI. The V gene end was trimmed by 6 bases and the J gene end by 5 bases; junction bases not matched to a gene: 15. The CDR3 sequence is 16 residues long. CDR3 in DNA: TGTGCCAGCTCCCCCAACCTCGGACAGGGAGCCCACGAGCAGTACTTC. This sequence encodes CASSPNLGQGAHEQYF.

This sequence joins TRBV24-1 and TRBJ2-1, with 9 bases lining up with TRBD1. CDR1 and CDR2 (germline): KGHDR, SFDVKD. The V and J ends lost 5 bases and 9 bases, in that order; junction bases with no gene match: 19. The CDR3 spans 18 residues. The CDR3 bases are TGTGCCACCAGTGCCTCAGGAGGGACAGGGCCACTTACTATTGAGCAGTTCTTC. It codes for CATSASGGTGPLTIEQFF.

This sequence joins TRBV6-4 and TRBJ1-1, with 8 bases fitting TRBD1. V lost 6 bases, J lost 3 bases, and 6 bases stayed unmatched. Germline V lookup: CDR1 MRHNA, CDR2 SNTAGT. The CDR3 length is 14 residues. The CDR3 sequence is CASRRDRRDTEAFF. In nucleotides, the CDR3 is TGTGCCAGCAGAAGGGACAGGAGAGACACTGAAGCTTTCTTT.

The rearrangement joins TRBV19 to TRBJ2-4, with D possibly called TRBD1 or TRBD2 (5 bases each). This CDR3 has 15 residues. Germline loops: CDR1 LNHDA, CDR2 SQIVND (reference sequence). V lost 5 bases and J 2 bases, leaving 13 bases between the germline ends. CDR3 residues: CASSVGTDSKNIQYF. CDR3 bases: TGTGCCAGTAGTGTGGGGACGGACTCCAAAAACATTCAGTACTTC.

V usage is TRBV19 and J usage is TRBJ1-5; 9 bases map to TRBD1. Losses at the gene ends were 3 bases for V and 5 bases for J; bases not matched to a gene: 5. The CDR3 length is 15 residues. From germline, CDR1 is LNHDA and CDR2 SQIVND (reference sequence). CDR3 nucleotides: TGTGCCAGTAGTATTACAGGGGGCGCGTATCAGCCCCAGCATTTT. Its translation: CASSITGGAYQPQHF.

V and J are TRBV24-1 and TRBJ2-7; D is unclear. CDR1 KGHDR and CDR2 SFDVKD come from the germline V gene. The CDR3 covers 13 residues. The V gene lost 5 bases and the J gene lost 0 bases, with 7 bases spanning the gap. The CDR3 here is CATSARSSYEQYF. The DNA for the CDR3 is TGTGCCACCAGTGCCAGGAGCTCCTACGAGCAGTACTTC.

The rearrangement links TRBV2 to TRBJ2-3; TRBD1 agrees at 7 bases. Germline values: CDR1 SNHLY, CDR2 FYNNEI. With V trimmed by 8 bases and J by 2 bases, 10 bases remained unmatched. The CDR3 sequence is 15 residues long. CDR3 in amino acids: CASGLRGPSTDTQYF. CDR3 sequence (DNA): TGTGCCAGCGGCCTAAGGGGGCCCTCCACAGATACGCAGTATTTT.

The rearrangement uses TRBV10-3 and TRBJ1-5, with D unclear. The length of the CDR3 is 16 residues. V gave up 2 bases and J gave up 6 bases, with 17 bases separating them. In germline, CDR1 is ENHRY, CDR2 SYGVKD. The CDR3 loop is CAISERVGKESQPQHF. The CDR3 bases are TGTGCCATCAGTGAGAGAGTAGGGAAGGAGAGTCAGCCCCAGCATTTT.

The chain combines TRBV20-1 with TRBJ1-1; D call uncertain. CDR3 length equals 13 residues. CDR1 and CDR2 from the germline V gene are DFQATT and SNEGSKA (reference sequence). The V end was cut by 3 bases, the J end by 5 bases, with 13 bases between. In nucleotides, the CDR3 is TGCAGTGCTAGTAGCGGGAGCTGGACTGAAGCTTTCTTT. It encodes CSASSGSWTEAFF.

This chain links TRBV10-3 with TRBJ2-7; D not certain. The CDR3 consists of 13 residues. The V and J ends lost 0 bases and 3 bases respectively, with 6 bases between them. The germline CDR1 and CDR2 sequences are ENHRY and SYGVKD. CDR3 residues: CAISESGFYEQYF. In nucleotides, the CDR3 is TGTGCCATCAGTGAGTCGGGATTCTACGAGCAGTACTTC.

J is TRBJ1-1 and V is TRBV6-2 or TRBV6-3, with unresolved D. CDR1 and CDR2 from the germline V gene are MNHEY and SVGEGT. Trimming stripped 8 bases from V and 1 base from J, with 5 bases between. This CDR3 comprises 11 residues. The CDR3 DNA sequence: TGTGCCAGCGGCCGGAACACTGAAGCTTTCTTT. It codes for CASGRNTEAFF.

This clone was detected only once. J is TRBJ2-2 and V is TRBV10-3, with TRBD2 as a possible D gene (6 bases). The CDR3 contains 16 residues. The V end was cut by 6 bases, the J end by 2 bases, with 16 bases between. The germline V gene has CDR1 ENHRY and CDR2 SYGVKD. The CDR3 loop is CAIRGPGTENTGELFF. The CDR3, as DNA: TGTGCCATCAGAGGCCCCGGGACTGAAAACACCGGGGAGCTGTTTTTT.

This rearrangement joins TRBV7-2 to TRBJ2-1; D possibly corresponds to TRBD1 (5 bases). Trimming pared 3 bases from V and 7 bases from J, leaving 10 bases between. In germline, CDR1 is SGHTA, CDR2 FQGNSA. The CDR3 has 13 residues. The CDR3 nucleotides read TGTGCCAGCAGCTTGCGGCAGGGTAATGAGCAGTTCTTC. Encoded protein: CASSLRQGNEQFF.

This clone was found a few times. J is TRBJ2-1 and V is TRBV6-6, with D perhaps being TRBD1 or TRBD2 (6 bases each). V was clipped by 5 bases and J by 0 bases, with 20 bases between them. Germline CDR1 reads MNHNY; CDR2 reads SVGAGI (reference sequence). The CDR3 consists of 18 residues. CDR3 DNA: TGTGCCAGCAGTCTCGCCTCGGGGGCCCGATTCTCCTACAATGAGCAGTTCTTC. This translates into CASSLASGARFSYNEQFF.